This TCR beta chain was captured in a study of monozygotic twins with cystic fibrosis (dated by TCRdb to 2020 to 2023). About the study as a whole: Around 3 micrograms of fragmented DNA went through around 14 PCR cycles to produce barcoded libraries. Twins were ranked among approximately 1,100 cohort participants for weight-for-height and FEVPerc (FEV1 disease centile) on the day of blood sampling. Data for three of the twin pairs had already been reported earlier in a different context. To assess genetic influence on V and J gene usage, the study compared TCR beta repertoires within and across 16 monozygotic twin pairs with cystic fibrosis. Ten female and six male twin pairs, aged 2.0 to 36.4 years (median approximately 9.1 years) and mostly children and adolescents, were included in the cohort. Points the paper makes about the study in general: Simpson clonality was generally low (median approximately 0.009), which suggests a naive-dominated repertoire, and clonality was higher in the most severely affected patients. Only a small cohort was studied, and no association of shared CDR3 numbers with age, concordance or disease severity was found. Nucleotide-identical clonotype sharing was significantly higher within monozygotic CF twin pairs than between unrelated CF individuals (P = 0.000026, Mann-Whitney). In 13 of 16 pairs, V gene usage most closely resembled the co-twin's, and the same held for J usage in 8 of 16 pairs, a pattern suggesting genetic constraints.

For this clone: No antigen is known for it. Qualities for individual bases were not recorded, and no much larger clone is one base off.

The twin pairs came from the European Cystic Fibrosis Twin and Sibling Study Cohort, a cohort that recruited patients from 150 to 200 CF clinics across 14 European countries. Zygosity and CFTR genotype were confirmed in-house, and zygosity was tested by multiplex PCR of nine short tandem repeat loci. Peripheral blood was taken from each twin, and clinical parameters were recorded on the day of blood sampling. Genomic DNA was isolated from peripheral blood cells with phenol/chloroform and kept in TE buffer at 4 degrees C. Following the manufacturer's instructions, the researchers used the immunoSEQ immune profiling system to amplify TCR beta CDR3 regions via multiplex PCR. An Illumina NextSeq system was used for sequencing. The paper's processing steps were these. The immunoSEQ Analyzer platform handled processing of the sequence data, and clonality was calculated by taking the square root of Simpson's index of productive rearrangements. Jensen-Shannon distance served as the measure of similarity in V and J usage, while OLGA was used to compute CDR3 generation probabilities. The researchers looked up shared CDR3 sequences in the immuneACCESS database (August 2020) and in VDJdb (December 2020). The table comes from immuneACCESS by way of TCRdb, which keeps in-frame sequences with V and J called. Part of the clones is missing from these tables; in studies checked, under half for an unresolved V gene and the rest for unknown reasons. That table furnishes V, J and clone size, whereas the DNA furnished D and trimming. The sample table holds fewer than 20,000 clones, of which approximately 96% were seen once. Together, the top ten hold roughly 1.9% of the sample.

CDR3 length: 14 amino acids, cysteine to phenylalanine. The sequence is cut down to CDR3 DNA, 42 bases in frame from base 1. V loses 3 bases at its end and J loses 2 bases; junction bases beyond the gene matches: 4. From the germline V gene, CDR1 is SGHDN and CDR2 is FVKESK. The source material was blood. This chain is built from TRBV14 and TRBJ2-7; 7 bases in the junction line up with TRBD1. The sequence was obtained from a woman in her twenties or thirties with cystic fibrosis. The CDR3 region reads CASSHPGQTYEQYF. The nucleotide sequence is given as TGTGCCAGCAGCCACCCGGGACAGACCTACGAGCAGTACTTC. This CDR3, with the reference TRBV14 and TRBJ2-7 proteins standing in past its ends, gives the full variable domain EAGVTQFPSHSVIEKGQTVTLRCDPISGHDNLYWYRRVMGKEIKFLLHFVKESKQDESGMPNNRFLAERTGGTYSTLKVQPAELEDSGVYFCASSHPGQTYEQYFGPGTRLTVT.